This TCR beta chain was captured in a study of T cell responses to AZD1222 COVID-19 vaccine (dated by TCRdb to about 2021). About the study as a whole: TCR sequencing was performed for over 230 trial participants, of whom around 210 were given two doses of AZD1222 and 26 were given two doses of MenACWY control vaccine. Trial participants were enrolled by age into 18-55, 56-69 and 70-plus year subgroups, with roughly 160, 29 and 62 TCR-sequenced participants respectively.

In light of the paper, this sample's time point label describes: baseline before first vaccination. This specimen's treatment or condition label, per the study, means: meningococcal conjugate vaccine given as trial control. Vaccinee samples came from UK trials COV001 and COV002, including a single-blind randomized controlled phase 2/3 trial of AZD1222 (ChAdOx1 nCoV-19) in healthy adults. For TCRbeta chain sequencing, PBMC samples were collected from trial participants at day 0 and at day 28 after the second dose. The CDR3 numbers 15 residues from cysteine through phenylalanine. Only CDR3 DNA is held: 45 bases, read in frame from base 1. V was cut back by 5 bases and J by 2 bases, leaving a gap of 13 bases between them. Via the germline V gene (reference sequence), CDR1 is LNHNV and CDR2 YYDKDF. Points on this clone: Its antigen is not yet known. Base-call qualities are not available, and no considerably larger clone is one nucleotide away.

Broader findings and caveats from the paper: Only a handful of AZD1222 recipients were SARS-CoV-2 seropositive at baseline, limiting conclusions about previously exposed vaccinees. The vaccine-associated CD4 TCRs covered the entire spike protein, and the dominant responses fell in regions 160-218 and 743-854. Reportedly, close to half of the unique spike-specific TCRs recognized epitopes lying outside the regions that are mutated in the B.1.351 and B.1.1.7 variants. Most participants were white British and females outnumbered males, and the authors suggested that clonal diversity may have been underestimated. No day 14 peak-response samples were available, so repertoires were characterized only after the peak T cell response. In the small 56-69-year group, the increase in depth fell short of significance, most likely because of low power. After two AZD1222 doses, spike-specific TCR breadth and depth were significantly higher than at day 0 and than in MenACWY recipients.

The CDR3 regions of human TCRbeta chains were analyzed by immunosequencing. Processing in the source paper ran as follows. Repertoire TCRs were matched against a reference library of SARS-CoV-2-specific TCRs generated with the MIRA antigen-specificity platform. Breadth meant the fraction of unique TCRs that were SARS-CoV-2-associated, whereas depth meant the fraction of total T cells that were SARS-CoV-2-associated. Using the MIRA data, each spike-specific TCR was mapped to the spike region that the TCR reacts to and placed in a CD4 or CD8 class. Log10-transformed breadth and depth values were compared by one-way ANOVA with Sidak's multiple comparisons tests. TCRdb provides this immuneACCESS table in a form limited to in-frame rearrangements. Some clones are lacking; in checked studies, under half of them reflect an unresolved V gene, and why the rest are absent is not known. The D gene and trimming were derived from the DNA, and the V and J assignments and clone size from that table. The sample table records some 150,000 clones; roughly 80% of these occur just once. Over 4% of the sample is in the top ten clones.

This receptor was obtained from an adult in good health. The V and J segments used are TRBV15 and TRBJ1-3, with the D gene uncertain. The sequencing here drew on peripheral blood, taken on day 0 of MenACWY control vaccination. For the CDR3, the sequence is CATSVPGRTGNTIYF. The sequenced DNA: TGTGCCACCAGCGTCCCCGGCAGGACTGGAAACACCATATATTTT.